The table lists the clone carrying this T cell receptor (beta chain) with a few counts. The target antigen is unknown. TCRdb reprocessed the reads with MiXCR, giving one entry per CDR3 protein. The sample records about 890,000 distinct CDR3 sequences, around 29% being singletons. The data are from a study of T cell repertoires in cytomegalovirus infection. About the study: The authors relied on CMV epitopes, both recently identified HLA-C-restricted and well-studied HLA-B-restricted.

V lost 1 base, J lost 6 bases, and 16 bases lay in between. This CDR3 spans 16 amino acids. The V gene's germline CDR1 is SEHNR and CDR2 FQNEAQ (reference sequence). This receptor was taken from a human donor in good health (CMV status not recorded). Some clones in this sample may be carry-over from other donors' samples. Sequenced material: cultured CD8+ T cells from PBMCs, taken from culture after CMV antigen stimulation. The genes are TRBV7-9 and TRBJ1-5; TRBD1 might be the D (5 bases). The CDR3 DNA sequence: TGTGCCAGCAGCTTAGAGGACACCACAGGACTTCAGCCCCAGCATTTT. This codes for CASSLEDTTGLQPQHF.